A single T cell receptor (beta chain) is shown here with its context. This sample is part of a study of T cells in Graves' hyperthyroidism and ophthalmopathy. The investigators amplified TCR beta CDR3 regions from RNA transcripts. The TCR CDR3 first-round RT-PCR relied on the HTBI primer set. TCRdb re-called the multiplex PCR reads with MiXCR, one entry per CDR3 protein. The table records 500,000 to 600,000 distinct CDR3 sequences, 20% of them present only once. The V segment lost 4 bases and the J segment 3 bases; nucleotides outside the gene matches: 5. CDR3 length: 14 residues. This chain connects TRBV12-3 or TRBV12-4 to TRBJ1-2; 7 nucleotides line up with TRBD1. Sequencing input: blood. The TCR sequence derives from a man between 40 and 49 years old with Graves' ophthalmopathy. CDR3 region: CASSSPTGHYGYTF. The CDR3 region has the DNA TGTGCCAGCAGTTCACCGACAGGGCACTATGGCTACACCTTC.